This T cell receptor beta chain was captured by sequencing in a study of early stage breast cancer tumors. Regarding the study as a whole: In about 85% of the 16 patients, blood comparison separated tumor from normal breast. Compared with adjacent normal breast tissue, tumors showed roughly 2.4-fold greater T cell density and higher clonality.

Clones were read by immunoSEQ multiplex PCR, and TCRdb kept only the in-frame ones, dropping some. Of around 48,000 clones listed, over 80% are singletons. This clone was detected only a few times. Its antigen is still unknown. The TCR originated in a person between 65 and 79 years old with breast cancer. The sample taken for sequencing was blood.

The CDR3 is CASSPRVGYNEQFF. The CDR3 bases are TGTGCCAGCTCACCCAGGGTTGGCTACAATGAGCAGTTCTTC. This chain uses TRBV18 with TRBJ2-1; D is perhaps TRBD1 (5 bases). The CDR3 has 14 amino acids. Germline lookup yields CDR1 KGHSH and CDR2 LQKENI. V was pared by 3 bases and J by 3 bases, with 9 bases between. Using reference TRBV18 and TRBJ2-1 for the parts outside the CDR3, the full variable domain is NAGVMQNPRHLVRRRGQEARLRCSPMKGHSHVYWYRQLPEEGLKFMVYLQKENIIDESGMPKERFSAEFPKEGPSILRIQQVVRGDSAAYFCASSPRVGYNEQFFGPGTRLTVL.